A single sample gave rise to the 3 T cell receptor beta chains below, sequenced in a study of T-cell reconstitution after alpha-beta-depleted transplantation in children. TCRbeta library construction was performed incorporating unique molecular identifiers. In TCRdb, the PCR reads were re-called with MiXCR into one record per CDR3 protein. The data contain about 500,000 distinct CDR3 sequences, around a third of them singletons. The sequenced sample was PBMCs from the stem cell graft donor, obtained from the stem cell graft. All receptors come from a human donor who donated a stem cell graft to a child with aplastic anemia.

The chain couples TRBV7-2 to TRBJ2-7; 9 nucleotides align to TRBD1. V lost 4 bases and J lost 4; bases outside the gene matches: 11. Germline values: CDR1 SGHTA, CDR2 FQGNSA. The CDR3 has 16 residues. The CDR3 DNA follows: TGTGCCAGCAGCTCCGACTCCGGGACAGGGCTATACGAGCAGTACTTC. This encodes CASSSDSGTGLYEQYF.

The V and J genes are TRBV27 and TRBJ1-6, with 11 bases identical to TRBD1. The ends lost 9 bases at V and 14 bases at J; junction bases unmatched: 12. This CDR3 spans 14 amino acids. Per the germline V gene, CDR1 is MNHEY and CDR2 is SMNVEV (reference sequence). The CDR3 loop reads CASHEDRGRGALHF. CDR3 in DNA: TGTGCCAGTCATGAGGACAGGGGGCGAGGGGCCCTCCACTTT.

This clonotype has just a few counts. This rearrangement joins TRBV6-5 to TRBJ2-1; 9 nucleotides align to TRBD2. This CDR3 has 16 amino acids. CDR1 and CDR2 from the germline V gene are MNHEY and SVGAGI. V dropped 2 bases and J dropped 7; count of bases not matched to a gene: 9. Written as DNA, the CDR3 is TGTGCCAGCAGTTACGTGAGAGCGGGAGGATTAAATGAGCAGTTCTTC. Its translation: CASSYVRAGGLNEQFF.